This T cell receptor (beta chain) was identified during a study of human T cells and chemical hapten exposure. Study-wide points: No alteration of TCRs above 1 in 1000 frequency was seen with DPC sensitization.

Total RNA was isolated from unfractionated whole blood. This clonotype has at least ten counts. The antigen is unknown. Germline V gene lookup returns CDR1 SNHLY and CDR2 FYNNEI. Trimming removed 0 bases at V and 6 bases at J, with 17 bases between. The CDR3 has 16 residues. Separate cDNA molecules received unique molecular identifiers, which the library attached to them. A single record per CDR3 protein comes from TCRdb applying MiXCR to the reads. The data show about 120,000 distinct CDR3 sequences, approximately 9% seen once. This receptor was taken from a human donor in good health. Some clones in this sample may be carry-over from other donors' samples. The material sequenced was whole blood. The chain has TRBV2 and TRBJ1-2; no clear D. CDR3 sequence (DNA): TGTGCCAGCAGTGAAGCCTCGGCTCGCGGGGAGGATGGCTACACCTTC. It codes for CASSEASARGEDGYTF.